Included here is one T cell receptor beta chain sequence, with context. This clone's antigen is unknown. Base qualities are not at hand, and no much larger clone is one base apart. V lost 4 bases and J lost 5 bases, and the count of bases not matched to a germline gene is 17. CDR1 is given as SGHDN and CDR2 as FVKESK, both from the germline V gene. The CDR3 starts with the cysteine, ends with the phenylalanine, and has 19 residues. Of all the DNA, just the CDR3 is kept, 57 bases in frame from base 1. These data come from a study of regulatory T cells in long-lasting Graves disease (dated by TCRdb to the early 2020s). Concerning the study at large: Patients with newly diagnosed Graves' disease had been on antithyroid drugs for under 3 months. Persistent Graves' disease patients were compared with newly diagnosed Graves' disease patients by peripheral blood TCR sequencing and RNA sequencing. The study was conducted in China and was registered as a clinical trial. A total of approximately 35 samples underwent TCR sequencing: around 13 from persistent and roughly 20 from newly diagnosed Graves' disease patients.

To prepare the library, multiplex PCR was applied. These reads were obtained on an Illumina HiSeq 4000. iRepertoire HTBI primers and Arm-PCR amplification of CDR3 regions were used to construct TCR beta libraries. PCR products were gel purified before sequencing. Turning to the authors' computational methods: Gene usage analysis of CDR3 amino acid clonotypes relied on the 60 or so TRBV and over 13 TRBJ segments identified across samples. Filtered high-quality paired reads were merged into contigs using COPE and FqMerger. BLAST was used to align contigs to IMGT TRBV, TRBD and TRBJ reference genes, with CDR3 defined following IMGT. Highly expanded clones were defined as clonotypes with a frequency above 0.1%. Shannon entropy was used to measure repertoire diversity, and the Gini coefficient was used to measure V-J evenness. Clonotypes shared by more than one individual were considered public. The public reads were reanalyzed by TCRdb: fastp trimming at Q25, MiXCR alignment, in-frame beta chains only. Under each unique CDR3 protein, matching rows form one entry showing the most common genes and DNA. What appears here as the V and J calls and clone size reflects TCRdb's work, not the paper's. The sample table holds about 350,000 distinct CDR3 sequences, of which 15% to 20% were seen once. The ten most abundant clones make up 20% to 25% of the sample.

Results the study describes overall, beyond this receptor: Persistent Graves' disease patients showed lower TCR Shannon entropy and fewer highly expanded clones than newly diagnosed patients, suggesting clonal expansion. Sequencing and analysis were restricted to the TCR beta chain. Persistent disease showed preferential use of TRBV28, TRBJ1-2 and TRBJ2-5, whereas newly diagnosed disease favored TRBV20-1 and TRBJ2-1. The authors noted that the small sample size was a limitation that may lower accuracy. Only peripheral blood was studied, because thyroid tissue, the primary lesion, was inaccessible. More public clonotypes were shared among persistent patients (fewer than 3,000) than among newly diagnosed patients (966).

According to the study, the label for this sample's time point signals: newly diagnosed GD, antithyroid drugs for less than 3 months. For both TCR sequencing and RNA sequencing, RNA was extracted from PBMCs using TRIzol. Graves' disease was diagnosed according to American Thyroid Association guidelines. Patients for the study were recruited at an endocrinology department in Xi'an, China. Each patient gave approximately 10 milliliters of peripheral blood, collected in an EDTA anticoagulant tube. PBMCs were isolated by Ficoll Paque Plus density gradient separation without further T cell sorting. RNA quality was checked with an Agilent 2100 Bioanalyzer and agarose gel, and concentration with a NanoDrop 2000. The same sample was also studied in work on T cells in Graves' hyperthyroidism and ophthalmopathy. The second study, in turn, reports: Graves' hyperthyroidism was defined as stable when no progression to ophthalmopathy occurred over 18 months of follow-up. The hyperthyroidism patients were between 18 and 65 years old and newly diagnosed, with a disease duration of less than 2 months. Exclusion was applied to patients with uncontrolled infections, other autoimmune diseases, pregnancy or lactation. Clinical symptoms, serum thyroxine and TRAb, thyroid ultrasound, and orbital computed tomography formed the basis for the diagnoses. The TCR CDR3 was subjected to a first round of RT-PCR using the HTBI primer set and the Qiagen OneStep RT-PCR kit. Blood samples also contained most of the expanded thyroid clonotypes (frequency above 0.001), which suggests that blood repertoires may reflect thyroid immune responses. A 13 V-J signature model separated ophthalmopathy from stable hyperthyroidism, with approximately 86% sensitivity and roughly 81% specificity in cross-validation and 80%/75% in testing. In validation, the model predicted progression to ophthalmopathy a median of about 6.5 months before onset, with approximately 71% sensitivity and about 72% specificity. To identify TCR V-J signatures that set the groups apart, the researchers used a discovery cohort of 100 patients, made up of 40 to 45 with Graves' ophthalmopathy and some 58 with stable Graves' hyperthyroidism. An independent validation cohort of 18 to 20 hyperthyroidism patients and 17 patients who later progressed to ophthalmopathy tested prospective prediction of ophthalmopathy. The 90 or so discovery patients were randomly split 7:3 into training and test sets. In roughly six Graves' hyperthyroidism patients, the study also compared T-cell repertoires from thyroid tissue with T-cell repertoires from blood. Once sampling was done, hyperthyroidism patients were given methimazole at a starting dose of 30 mg daily, whereas ophthalmopathy patients were given high-dose intravenous methylprednisolone. Libraries were constructed in a second round of multiplex PCR, after which size selection and purification were carried out. Libraries were sequenced paired-end with 100 bp reads on an Illumina HiSeq2000. Raw data were processed with SOAPnuke, discarding reads with adapters, uncalled bases, mean Phred below 15, or no exact constant-primer or identifier match. High-quality paired reads were merged using COPE v1.2.5, and each unique nucleotide sequence was defined as a clonotype. Clonotypes were aligned to IMGT TRBV, TRBD and TRBJ reference segments using MiTCR v1.1. The analysis included only V-J combinations with a frequency above 0.0001, which together covered more than 98% of the repertoires. A TCS score was defined as the ratio of F50 (clonal expansion) to E x V (chaos), with BLOSUM62-based TCRdist applied between CDR3 peptides within each V-J. Welch's t-statistics and random forest reduced 500 to 650 V-J features to roughly 13, which were used in a naive Bayes classifier (R e1071). No statistical method was used to set the sample size in advance, and investigators knew the group allocation. TCR Vbeta CDR3 sequencing of approximately 140 peripheral blood samples (43 ophthalmopathy, over 70 hyperthyroidism and some 17 progressor patients) is reported in the paper.

The sequence was collected from a woman in her late teens or twenties with Graves disease. Donor details come from another sample of the same person, matched by shared clones. The specimen comprised peripheral blood mononuclear cells (PBMCs), sampled at new diagnosis, from a patient treated with antithyroid drugs. The chain couples TRBV14 to TRBJ2-2; a stretch of 9 junction bases matches TRBD1. At the DNA level, the sequence is TGTGCCAGCAGCCTTCTATACAGGGGGCCAGCCCGGGGTACCGGGGAGCTGTTTTTT. Its protein reads: CASSLLYRGPARGTGELFF.